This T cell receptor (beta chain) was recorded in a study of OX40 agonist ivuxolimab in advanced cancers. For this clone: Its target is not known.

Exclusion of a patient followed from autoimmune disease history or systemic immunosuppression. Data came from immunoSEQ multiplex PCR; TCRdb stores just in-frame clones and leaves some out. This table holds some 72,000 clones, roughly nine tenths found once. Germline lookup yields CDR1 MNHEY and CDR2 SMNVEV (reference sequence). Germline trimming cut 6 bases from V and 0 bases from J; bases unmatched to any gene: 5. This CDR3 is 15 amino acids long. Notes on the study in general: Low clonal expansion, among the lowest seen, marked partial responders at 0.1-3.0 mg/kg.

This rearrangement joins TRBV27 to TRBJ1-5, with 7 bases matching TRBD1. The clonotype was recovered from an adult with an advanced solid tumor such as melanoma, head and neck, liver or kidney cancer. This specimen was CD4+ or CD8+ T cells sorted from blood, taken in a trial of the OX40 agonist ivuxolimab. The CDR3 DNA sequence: TGTGCCAGCAGAGACAGGGACTATAGCAATCAGCCCCAGCATTTT. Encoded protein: CASRDRDYSNQPQHF.